The 31 T cell receptor beta chains given below trace back to one sample, sequenced in a study of siplizumab effects on memory and regulatory T cells. TCRdb's copy holds only in-frame clones and misses some; the assay was immunoSEQ multiplex PCR. The table lists some 64,000 clones, less than 80% of them singletons. Sequencing was performed on memory CD4+ T cells sorted from blood. The receptor set was obtained from a human donor in good health.

The chain recombines TRBV11-2 with TRBJ2-7; D is undetermined. Germline assignment: CDR1 SGHAT and CDR2 FQNNGV. The ends were cut back, 1 base at V and 3 bases at J, with 7 bases in the middle. The CDR3 extends over 13 amino acids. The CDR3 sequence is CASSLGTHYEQYF. The CDR3 DNA sequence: TGTGCCAGCAGCTTAGGGACGCACTACGAGCAGTACTTC.

This clone has only a few counts. The chain joins TRBV5-4 to TRBJ1-3; TRBD1 aligns across 11 bases. V lost 3 bases, J lost 4 bases, and 3 bases stayed unmatched. CDR3 length: 15 amino acids. Looked up from germline, CDR1 is SGHNT and CDR2 is YYREEE (reference sequence). The DNA for the CDR3 is TGTGCCAGCAGCTGGGGGACAGGGGGAGGAAACACCATATATTTT. Its translation is CASSWGTGGGNTIYF.

This chain joins TRBV18 and TRBJ2-1, with D possibly TRBD2 on 5 matching bases. The germline V gene encodes CDR1 KGHSH and CDR2 LQKENI. The CDR3 extends over 15 amino acids. Trimming took 0 bases from V and 5 from J, leaving 11 bases between them. CDR3 nucleotide sequence: TGTGCCAGCTCACCACCGGCGGGCCAGAACAATGAGCAGTTCTTC. Protein product: CASSPPAGQNNEQFF.

This clone was counted a single time. The germline gene is not matched at one end of the junction; a read error may be the cause. The V gene is TRBV9, the J gene TRBJ2-4; D is ambiguous. Germline CDR1 is SGDLS and CDR2 is YYNGEE. The CDR3 runs to 15 residues. The chain's CDR3 is CASSAPQTNVGSLQF. CDR3 DNA: TGTGCCAGCAGCGCTCCACAAACCAACGTAGGGTCGCTACAATTC.

This chain uses TRBV28 with TRBJ1-2; 9 nucleotides line up with TRBD1. V trimming: 2 bases; J trimming: 6 bases; junction bases outside the gene matches: 10. The CDR3 length is 16 residues. The germline gives CDR1 MDHEN, CDR2 SYDVKM. CDR3 sequence (DNA): TGTGCCAGCAGTTTAAACCACGAGGGACAGGGACATGGCTACACCTTC. Amino acids: CASSLNHEGQGHGYTF.

This clone appeared a single time. The genes are TRBV30 and TRBJ1-1; the D gene is possibly TRBD1 (6 bases). Germline assignment: CDR1 GTSNPN and CDR2 SVGIG (reference sequence). This CDR3 is built from 14 residues. Trimming took 5 bases from V and 1 from J, leaving 14 bases between them. In nucleotides, the CDR3 is TGTGCCTGGCACCGACAGGCCCCGAACACTGAAGCTTTCTTT. Amino acids: CAWHRQAPNTEAFF.

The chain joins TRBV7-2 to TRBJ2-7, with D unresolved. The germline gives CDR1 SGHTA, CDR2 FQGNSA. V was pared by 4 bases and J by 0 bases, with 10 bases between. CDR3 length: 14 residues. CDR3: CASSSPPRSYEQYF. CDR3 DNA sequence: TGTGCCAGCAGCTCTCCCCCCCGCTCCTACGAGCAGTACTTC.

This rearrangement joins TRBV7-9 to TRBJ2-7; 9 bases are shared with TRBD2. The CDR3 covers 14 residues. Germline CDR1 SEHNR, CDR2 FQNEAQ (reference sequence). The J segment lost 7 bases and the V segment lost 1 base, leaving 5 bases of the junction unmatched. The CDR3 reads CASSLVAGAWEQYF. CDR3 bases: TGTGCCAGCAGCTTAGTAGCGGGGGCGTGGGAGCAGTACTTC.

The V call is TRBV30, the J call TRBJ1-6; D might be TRBD1 (6 bases). From germline, CDR1 is GTSNPN and CDR2 SVGIG (reference sequence). V lost 2 bases, J lost 4 bases, and 12 bases lay in between. The CDR3 runs to 15 residues. For the CDR3, the DNA is TGTGCCTGGAGTCCCCGGGACATATATAATTCACCCCTCCACTTT. It translates to CAWSPRDIYNSPLHF.

The J gene is TRBJ2-4, the V gene TRBV4-1, with 9 bases that match TRBD1. The CDR3 contains 17 residues. The J segment lost 0 bases and the V segment lost 6 bases, leaving 9 bases of the junction unmatched. The V gene's germline CDR1 is MGHRA and CDR2 YSYEKL. The CDR3 sequence: CASRRTGEYSAKNIQYF. The CDR3 DNA reads TGCGCCAGCAGACGGACAGGGGAGTATTCAGCCAAAAACATTCAGTACTTC.

The gene calls are TRBV28 and TRBJ2-3, with 13 bases fitting TRBD2. The CDR3 has 19 amino acids. V was clipped by 5 bases and J by 2 bases; unmatched bases: 13. CDR1 and CDR2 (germline): MDHEN, SYDVKM. Here the CDR3 reads CASSPLRGLAGVTTDTQYF. The CDR3 DNA sequence: TGTGCCAGCAGTCCCCTTCGTGGACTAGCGGGGGTCACCACAGATACGCAGTATTTT.

In this sample, this clone turned up a few times. The J gene is TRBJ1-6, the V gene TRBV5-4; 7 nucleotides match TRBD1. The CDR3 is 17 amino acids. V lost 3 bases to trimming and J lost 1 base; unmatched junction nucleotides: 7. Germline V lookup: CDR1 SGHNT, CDR2 YYREEE (reference sequence). The CDR3 spells CASSSGQAASYNSPLHF. The CDR3 region has the DNA TGTGCCAGCAGCTCAGGACAGGCTGCGTCCTATAATTCACCCCTCCACTTT.

The J gene is TRBJ1-2, the V gene TRBV7-3; TRBD1 might be the D (5 bases). This CDR3 region has 15 residues. The germline V gene has CDR1 SGHTA and CDR2 FQGTGA. V lost 6 bases to trimming and J lost 5 bases, with 19 bases between them. The chain's CDR3 is CASRAGGDQAYGYTF. The DNA of the CDR3 is TGTGCCAGCAGAGCCGGCGGGGACCAGGCATATGGCTACACCTTC.

This chain uses TRBV7-3 with TRBJ2-1; TRBD2 aligns across 13 bases. With 4 bases clipped from V and 7 bases from J, the junction kept 7 bases outside the gene matches. This CDR3 has 16 residues. From germline, CDR1 is SGHTA and CDR2 FQGTGA. The CDR3 region has the DNA TGTGCCAGCAGCTCATCGGGACTAGCGGGGTCTAATGAGCAGTTCTTC. Amino acids: CASSSSGLAGSNEQFF.

This clone was picked up a small number of times. The V and J genes are TRBV7-2 and TRBJ2-7; D gene uncertain. Trimming took off 3 bases at V and 1 base at J, with 7 bases between the two ends. The CDR3 consists of 13 residues. Germline loops: CDR1 SGHTA, CDR2 FQGNSA. CDR3 region: CASSFETSYEQYF. CDR3 in DNA: TGTGCCAGCAGCTTTGAGACATCCTACGAGCAGTACTTC.

The chain is built from TRBV28 and TRBJ1-5; 11 bases are shared with TRBD1. Germline-derived CDR1 and CDR2 are MDHEN and SYDVKM. Losses at the gene ends were 2 bases for V and 2 bases for J; bases not matched to a gene: 2. This CDR3 region has 16 residues. The CDR3 region has the DNA TGTGCCAGCAGTTTAGGGACAGGGGGGGGCAATCAGCCCCAGCATTTT. Protein sequence: CASSLGTGGGNQPQHF.

As for this clone: This sample includes further DNA sequences coding for the same CDR3. The V call is TRBV5-4, the J call TRBJ1-1; D might be TRBD1 (6 bases). The CDR3 covers 15 residues. In germline, CDR1 is SGHNT, CDR2 YYREEE (reference sequence). Trimming pared 0 bases from V and 1 base from J, leaving 10 bases between. The chain's CDR3 is CASSLVGGQNTEAFF. For the CDR3, the DNA is TGTGCCAGCAGCTTGGTGGGGGGACAGAACACTGAAGCTTTCTTT.

The chain combines TRBV28 with TRBJ1-2; D uncertain. The V and J ends lost 6 bases and 2 bases respectively, with 13 bases between them. The germline V gene encodes CDR1 MDHEN and CDR2 SYDVKM. The CDR3 covers 14 residues. Here the CDR3 reads CASRRRIVNYGYTF. In DNA form, the CDR3 reads TGTGCCAGCAGGCGGCGGATCGTGAACTATGGCTACACCTTC.

The CDR3 loop is CASSLGQINEKLFF. The CDR3 nucleotides are TGTGCCAGCTCACTAGGACAGATTAATGAAAAACTGTTTTTT. J is TRBJ1-4 and V is TRBV18; D possibly corresponds to TRBD1 (6 bases). This CDR3 is built from 14 residues. With 4 bases removed from V and 4 bases from J, the gap between germline ends came to 10 bases. Looked up from germline, CDR1 is KGHSH and CDR2 is LQKENI.

The gene calls are TRBV6-6 and TRBJ1-2; the D is unclear. Trimming took 6 bases from V and 5 from J, leaving 19 bases between them. The CDR3 is 15 amino acids. CDR1 and CDR2 (germline): MNHNY, SVGAGI (reference sequence). The CDR3 sequence is CASSPPPGRAYGYTF. The CDR3 DNA reads as TGTGCCAGCAGCCCCCCCCCGGGGAGGGCATATGGCTACACCTTC.

V gene TRBV5-8 combines with J gene TRBJ1-6, with D perhaps matching TRBD1 (6 bases). V was trimmed by 4 bases and J by 3 bases, leaving 8 bases between them. The CDR3 is 14 residues long. The germline V gene has CDR1 SGHTS and CDR2 YDEGEE. The CDR3 sequence is CASSRQVYNSPLHF. As DNA, the CDR3 is TGTGCCAGCAGCAGACAGGTCTATAATTCACCCCTCCACTTT.

This clone was recorded only once. Other DNA sequences in this specimen translate into the identical CDR3. The chain joins TRBV5-6 to TRBJ2-3; the D gene is possibly TRBD2 (6 bases). The CDR3 loop spans 11 amino acids. The V end was cut by 3 bases, the J end by 9 bases, with 8 bases between. The germline V gene encodes CDR1 SGHDT and CDR2 YYEEEE. This CDR3 is CASSWGDTQYF. The CDR3 DNA reads TGTGCCAGCAGCTGGGGGGACACGCAGTATTTT.

The chain recombines TRBV5-6 with TRBJ1-5, with 7 positions matching TRBD1. CDR1 is SGHDT, CDR2 YYEEEE, per germline. J lost 1 base, V lost 4 bases, and 8 bases had no gene match. This CDR3 contains 16 residues. CDR3 sequence (DNA): TGTGCCAGCAGCAAGCAGGACAGGCGGAGCAATCAGCCCCAGCATTTT. Its translation is CASSKQDRRSNQPQHF.

CDR3 loop: CASSVQSGGASGQYF. CDR3 DNA: TGTGCCAGCAGCGTACAAAGCGGGGGGGCCTCGGGGCAGTATTTT. This chain connects TRBV9 to TRBJ2-3; 10 bases align to TRBD2. Germline trimming cut 1 base from V and 11 bases from J; bases unmatched to any gene: 10. Germline V gene data show CDR1 as SGDLS and CDR2 as YYNGEE. CDR3 length equals 15 residues.

This clone has only a few counts. The chain employs TRBV6-5 and TRBJ2-3, with D tentatively TRBD2 (6 bases). The CDR3 has 15 amino acids. The germline V and J ends were trimmed by 5 bases and 2 bases, with 14 bases remaining between them. Germline V lookup: CDR1 MNHEY, CDR2 SVGAGI. CDR3 nucleotide sequence: TGTGCCAGCAGTCCACCTGCGGGGTACACAGATACGCAGTATTTT. Protein sequence: CASSPPAGYTDTQYF.

CDR3 nucleotides: TGCAGCGCTCAGGGGGCGTACGAGCAGTACTTC. It encodes CSAQGAYEQYF. V gene TRBV29-1 combines with J gene TRBJ2-7, with 8 nucleotides matching TRBD1. Trimming at V came to 7 bases and at J to 4 bases, leaving 3 bases not matched to a gene. CDR1 and CDR2 (germline): SQVTM, ANQGSEA. This CDR3 is built from 11 residues.

The chain is built from TRBV6-5 and TRBJ1-1, with D possibly TRBD1 on 6 matching bases. Per the germline V gene, CDR1 is MNHEY and CDR2 is SVGAGI. V lost 6 bases, J lost 5 bases, and 16 bases lay in between. The CDR3 contains 14 residues. This CDR3 is CASSRSGQGTEAFF. CDR3 nucleotides: TGTGCCAGCAGCCGTTCGGGGCAGGGGACTGAAGCTTTCTTT.

This chain joins TRBV5-1 and TRBJ2-1; D assignment may be TRBD1 or TRBD2 (5 bases each). From germline, CDR1 is SGHRS and CDR2 YFSETQ. CDR3 size: 15 residues. Trimming shortened V by 4 bases and J by 7 bases, and 18 bases separated the two germline ends. The CDR3 nucleotides are TGCGCCAGCAGCGAGAGTTCGGGGCGCGTAAATGAGCAGTTCTTC. It encodes CASSESSGRVNEQFF. The whole variable domain, filled in from reference TRBV5-1 and TRBJ2-1, reads KAGVTQTPRYLIKTRGQQVTLSCSPISGHRSVSWYQQTPGQGLQFLFEYFSETQRNKGNFPGRFSGRQFSNSRSEMNVSTLELGDSALYLCASSESSGRVNEQFFGPGTRLTVL.

The table lists this clone with a count of one. V gene TRBV28 combines with J gene TRBJ1-5; 7 bases agree with TRBD1. The junction had 9 bases not matched to a gene; V was cut back by 6 bases and J by 7 bases. The length of the CDR3 is 14 residues. Germline lookup yields CDR1 MDHEN and CDR2 SYDVKM. The CDR3 region is CASRNDRAGQPQHF. The CDR3 DNA is TGTGCCAGCAGAAACGACAGGGCGGGGCAGCCCCAGCATTTT. Full variable domain (missing parts from reference TRBV28 and TRBJ1-5): DVKVTQSSRYLVKRTGEKVFLECVQDMDHENMFWYRQDPGLGLRLIYFSYDVKMKEKGDIPEGYSVSREKKERFSLILESASTNQTSMYLCASRNDRAGQPQHFGDGTRLSIL.

V and J are TRBV6-1 and TRBJ2-3, with 7 bases matching TRBD1. The CDR3 totals 14 residues. The trim removed 6 bases at V and 3 bases at J, leaving 6 bases unmatched. Per germline, CDR1 MNHNS and CDR2 SASEGT. DNA for the CDR3: TGTGCCAGCAGGGGACAGATCTTAACAGATACGCAGTATTTT. This translates into CASRGQILTDTQYF.

The chain's CDR3 is CASSPSPSGELFF. The CDR3 bases are TGTGCCAGCAGCCCGTCCCCATCCGGGGAGCTGTTTTTT. The chain couples TRBV7-9 to TRBJ2-2; no definite D call. The V gene lost 5 bases and the J gene lost 6 bases, with 10 bases spanning the gap. The CDR3 contains 13 residues. The germline gives CDR1 SEHNR, CDR2 FQNEAQ (reference sequence).